This passage covers 5 T cell receptor beta chains from one sample sequenced in a study of cytomegalovirus exposure and HLA in healthy donors. The primer mix had 60 Vbeta and 13 Jbeta primers. TCRdb's table, derived via immunoSEQ multiplex PCR, lists solely in-frame clones and lacks some. The repertoire table contains over 100,000 clones. What was sequenced was PBMCs. All receptors come from a woman between 35 and 50 years old in good health and CMV-seropositive.

The chain is built from TRBV6-5 and TRBJ2-3; 9 bases agree with TRBD2. V lost 5 bases, J lost 1 base, and 4 bases stayed unmatched. From germline, CDR1 is MNHEY and CDR2 SVGAGI. The CDR3 length is 15 residues. The CDR3 bases are TGTGCCAGCAGTCCTATAGCGGGAGGCACAGATACGCAGTATTTT. Translating it yields CASSPIAGGTDTQYF.

The rearrangement links TRBV9 to TRBJ2-2; D gene uncertain. V lost 0 bases, J lost 2 bases, and 8 bases lay in between. This CDR3 region has 15 residues. Germline V gene lookup returns CDR1 SGDLS and CDR2 YYNGEE. The CDR3 DNA is TGTGCCAGCAGCGTAGGGGCTTATAACACCGGGGAGCTGTTTTTT. Protein: CASSVGAYNTGELFF.

The rearrangement joins TRBV15 to TRBJ2-1; D remains ambiguous. V lost 1 base and J 4 bases, leaving 5 bases between the germline ends. The CDR3 spans 13 residues. The germline CDR1 and CDR2 sequences are LNHNV and YYDKDF (reference sequence). The DNA for the CDR3 is TGTGCCACCAGCAGAGCGGGTTACAATGAGCAGTTCTTC. It specifies CATSRAGYNEQFF.

The chain links TRBV2 to TRBJ1-1; TRBD1 might be the D (5 bases). Germline CDR1 is SNHLY and CDR2 is FYNNEI. This CDR3 region has 14 residues. V was trimmed by 7 bases and J by 1 base, leaving 13 bases between them. CDR3 sequence reads: CASKPRQSNTEAFF. The CDR3 bases are TGTGCCAGCAAGCCTAGACAGTCGAACACTGAAGCTTTCTTT.

The chain carries TRBV15 and TRBJ2-1, with D possibly being TRBD1 (6 bases). Germline V CDR1 and CDR2: LNHNV, YYDKDF (reference sequence). The CDR3 spans 14 residues. V lost 0 bases to trimming and J lost 11 bases, with 14 bases between them. The CDR3 protein is CATSRDNGDTQQFF. The DNA for the CDR3 is TGTGCCACCAGCAGAGATAATGGGGACACCCAGCAGTTCTTC.